The source of this T cell receptor (beta chain) is a study of OX40 agonist ivuxolimab in advanced cancers. Study in general: Patients' therapy was ivuxolimab, an antibody that acts as an agonist of OX40 (CD134). Patients treated during dose escalation were battling hepatocellular carcinoma, melanoma, renal cell or head and neck cancer. Prior checkpoint blockade (anti-PD-1, anti-PD-L1 or anti-CTLA-4) was permitted; approximately 40% had it.

Looked up from germline, CDR1 is SGHRS and CDR2 is YFSETQ. The J segment lost 0 bases and the V segment lost 4 bases, leaving 8 bases of the junction unmatched. This CDR3 has 16 amino acids. The table came from immunoSEQ multiplex PCR; TCRdb's copy has only in-frame clones and leaves some out. The sample holds roughly 58,000 clones, over 90% seen once. The source is an adult with an advanced solid tumor such as melanoma, head and neck, liver or kidney cancer. The J gene is TRBJ2-7, the V gene TRBV5-1, with 9 bases aligning to TRBD2. This material consisted of CD4+ or CD8+ T cells sorted from blood, taken in a trial of the OX40 agonist ivuxolimab. For the CDR3, the DNA is TGCGCCAGCAGCGCGGGAGGGGCGGGGGCCTCCTACGAGCAGTACTTC. Translated, it gives CASSAGGAGASYEQYF.